This T cell receptor beta chain is drawn from a study of blood T cell repertoires in COVID-19. About the study: T cells, B-cell-depleted T cells, or PBMCs provided the cDNA or gDNA that served as material.

The CDR3 is made up of 11 amino acids. V dropped 4 bases and J dropped 5 bases, with 6 bases sitting between them. Germline V gene lookup returns CDR1 SEHNR and CDR2 FQNEAQ (reference sequence). Methods used by the authors: Estimates of nucleated cell counts were drawn from the amplification of reference gene primers. The data were produced by immunoSEQ multiplex PCR, yet TCRdb's version contains in-frame clones alone and is incomplete. V, J and clone size are taken as reported in that table, and D and trimming were inferred from the DNA itself. The data hold about 280,000 clones, with approximately 83% observed a single time.

The chain joins TRBV7-9 to TRBJ2-7; D remains ambiguous. Material for sequencing was peripheral blood. The receptor's source is a woman aged 70-85 years with acute or convalescent COVID-19. CDR3: CASSSVNEQYF. The CDR3 DNA reads as TGTGCCAGCAGCTCAGTGAACGAGCAGTACTTC. The variable domain in full, completed from reference TRBV7-9 and TRBJ2-7, reads DTGVSQNPRHKITKRGQNVTFRCDPISEHNRLYWYRQTLGQGPEFLTYFQNEAQLEKSRLLSDRFSAERPKGSFSTLEIQRTEQGDSAMYLCASSSVNEQYFGPGTRLTVT.